The 19 T cell receptor beta chains listed next were all sequenced from one sample in a study of cytomegalovirus exposure and HLA in healthy donors. Sequencing used immunoSEQ multiplex PCR; TCRdb keeps in-frame clones, though not all of them. In the table there are about 44,000 clones, 93% of which are singletons. Sequenced material: PBMCs. These TCRs come from a woman aged 18-30 years in good health and CMV-seronegative.

The chain is built from TRBV27 and TRBJ2-1, with D hard to call. V gave up 2 bases and J gave up 8 bases, with 13 bases separating them. Per germline, CDR1 MNHEY and CDR2 SMNVEV (reference sequence). The CDR3 covers 14 residues. The DNA for the CDR3 is TGTGCCAGCAGTTTACGACTGTCCGCCGATGAGCAGTTCTTC. This translates into CASSLRLSADEQFF.

This clone showed up just once. This chain joins TRBV15 and TRBJ1-4; no definite D call. The V end lost 1 base, the J end lost 10 bases, and 10 bases lay between the germline ends. The CDR3 spans 13 residues. The germline CDR1 and CDR2 sequences are LNHNV and YYDKDF (reference sequence). The CDR3 bases are TGTGCCACCAGCAGAGTGGTACTTGGAAAACTGTTTTTT. This codes for CATSRVVLGKLFF.

The chain uses TRBV27 and TRBJ2-1; 14 bases line up with TRBD2. V lost 7 bases, J lost 7 bases, and 6 bases stayed unmatched. The CDR3 runs to 15 residues. Germline CDR1 is MNHEY and CDR2 is SMNVEV (reference sequence). The CDR3 sequence is CASTLGLAGGNEQFF. CDR3 nucleotide sequence: TGTGCCAGCACCCTCGGACTAGCGGGAGGAAATGAGCAGTTCTTC.

The chain has TRBV28 and TRBJ1-2; 7 nucleotides agree with TRBD1. Unmatched junction bases numbered 7, after V lost 3 bases and J lost 6 bases. Germline V gene data show CDR1 as MDHEN and CDR2 as SYDVKM. The CDR3 consists of 14 residues. The CDR3 DNA follows: TGTGCCAGCAGTTTTGATGACAGGGACGATGGCTACACCTTC. It is translated as CASSFDDRDDGYTF.

The rearrangement joins TRBV19 to TRBJ2-7, with 8 bases aligning to TRBD1. CDR3 size: 15 residues. V shed 5 bases, J shed 1 base, and the junction held 7 bases outside the gene matches. Germline V lookup: CDR1 LNHDA, CDR2 SQIVND (reference sequence). CDR3 region: CASSSDRERSYEQYF. The CDR3 nucleotides are TGTGCCAGTAGTTCGGACAGGGAAAGATCCTACGAGCAGTACTTC.

This clone has just one count. The chain combines TRBV6-1 with TRBJ2-1; the match to TRBD2 covers 13 bases. This CDR3 comprises 17 residues. CDR1 and CDR2 from the germline V gene are MNHNS and SASEGT. The trim removed 2 bases at V and 6 bases at J, leaving 7 bases unmatched. CDR3 DNA: TGTGCCAGCAGTGAACCTATACTAGCGGGAGGGCTCAATGAGCAGTTCTTC. This translates into CASSEPILAGGLNEQFF.

The rearrangement joins TRBV19 to TRBJ1-1; 7 bases fit TRBD1. The CDR3 loop spans 15 amino acids. The junction had 9 bases not matched to a gene; V was cut back by 4 bases and J by 4 bases. The germline gives CDR1 LNHDA, CDR2 SQIVND (reference sequence). The CDR3 protein is CASSKQGRVGTEAFF. The DNA of the CDR3 is TGTGCCAGTAGTAAACAGGGGAGAGTCGGCACTGAAGCTTTCTTT.

This clone was observed once. The V and J genes are TRBV28 and TRBJ1-4; D possibly corresponds to TRBD1 (6 bases). The ends were cut back, 4 bases at V and 3 bases at J, with 9 bases in the middle. CDR1 is MDHEN and CDR2 is SYDVKM in the germline V gene. There are 14 residues in the CDR3. Written as DNA, the CDR3 is TGTGCCAGCAGTTACGGGACACCTAATGAAAAACTGTTTTTT. It codes for CASSYGTPNEKLFF.

V gene TRBV27 combines with J gene TRBJ2-1; maybe TRBD1 (7 bases). The CDR3 is 15 residues long. The ends were cut back, 4 bases at V and 3 bases at J, with 13 bases in the middle. The V gene's germline CDR1 is MNHEY and CDR2 SMNVEV (reference sequence). CDR3 sequence: CASSSLRGVYNEQFF. Here the CDR3 DNA reads TGTGCCAGCAGTTCCCTCAGGGGGGTCTACAATGAGCAGTTCTTC.

V usage is TRBV4-2 and J usage is TRBJ2-3; possibly TRBD1 for D (6 bases). There are 16 residues in the CDR3. The V gene's germline CDR1 is LGHNA and CDR2 YNFKEQ. Trimming shortened V by 4 bases and J by 1 base, and 15 bases separated the two germline ends. CDR3 loop: CASSPKMGAGTDTQYF. CDR3 in DNA: TGTGCCAGCAGCCCAAAGATGGGGGCGGGCACAGATACGCAGTATTTT.

The V gene is TRBV29-1, the J gene TRBJ2-1; 7 bases line up with TRBD1. V lost 1 base to trimming and J lost 0 bases; unmatched junction nucleotides: 6. CDR3 length: 16 residues. Per the germline V gene, CDR1 is SQVTM and CDR2 is ANQGSEA. The CDR3 here is CSVEGLRDSSYNEQFF. CDR3 bases: TGCAGCGTTGAAGGACTCCGGGACAGCTCCTACAATGAGCAGTTCTTC.

The V gene is TRBV6-4, the J gene TRBJ2-3; 11 nucleotides align to TRBD2. The V gene end was trimmed by 6 bases and the J gene end by 4 bases; junction bases not matched to a gene: 3. This CDR3 has 14 amino acids. Per germline, CDR1 MRHNA and CDR2 SNTAGT. CDR3 sequence reads: CASSQLAGADTQYF. The CDR3 DNA is TGTGCCAGCAGCCAACTAGCGGGAGCAGATACGCAGTATTTT.

The CDR3 sequence is CASRPGETNEKLFF. In DNA form, the CDR3 reads TGTGCCAGCCGACCCGGGGAAACTAATGAAAAACTGTTTTTT. This chain joins TRBV19 and TRBJ1-4; D ambiguous. Between the trimmed V and J ends, which lost 9 bases and 1 base, there was a span of 12 bases. CDR3 length equals 14 residues. Germline-derived CDR1 and CDR2 are LNHDA and SQIVND (reference sequence).

This chain links TRBV6-1 with TRBJ2-7; the match to TRBD2 covers 7 bases. The V and J ends lost 7 bases and 3 bases, in that order; junction bases with no gene match: 9. The V gene's germline CDR1 is MNHNS and CDR2 SASEGT. The CDR3 totals 14 residues. CDR3 nucleotides: TGTGCCAGCAAGCGGGACCAATCCTTCTACGAGCAGTACTTC. Its translation is CASKRDQSFYEQYF.

This rearrangement joins TRBV5-4 to TRBJ2-7; possible D gene TRBD2, 5 bases. Trimming pared 3 bases from V and 2 bases from J, leaving 12 bases between. Germline CDR1 and CDR2: SGHNT and YYREEE (reference sequence). This CDR3 has 14 amino acids. CDR3 sequence reads: CASSSAENPYEQYF. In DNA, the CDR3 is TGTGCCAGCAGCTCAGCGGAGAACCCCTACGAGCAGTACTTC.

The V call is TRBV6-5, the J call TRBJ2-2; D remains unclear. Trimming left V 2 bases short and J 5 bases short, with 9 bases between. The CDR3 totals 14 residues. Germline CDR1 and CDR2: MNHEY and SVGAGI. The CDR3 here is CASSYTGITGELFF. Written as DNA, the CDR3 is TGTGCCAGCAGTTACACGGGTATAACCGGGGAGCTGTTTTTT.

The rearrangement uses TRBV10-3 and TRBJ1-2; 8 positions agree with TRBD1. The CDR3 contains 13 residues. Germline V gene sequence: CDR1 ENHRY, CDR2 SYGVKD. With 6 bases clipped from V and 5 bases from J, the junction kept 5 bases outside the gene matches. CDR3 amino acids: CAIRDREGYGYTF. DNA for the CDR3: TGTGCCATCAGGGACAGGGAGGGGTATGGCTACACCTTC.

The chain employs TRBV7-9 and TRBJ2-3; TRBD1 agrees at 7 bases. J lost 3 bases, V lost 2 bases, and 8 bases had no gene match. Germline CDR1 and CDR2: SEHNR and FQNEAQ (reference sequence). The CDR3 runs 16 residues. CDR3 amino acids: CASSLSDRVGTDTQYF. CDR3 nucleotide sequence: TGTGCCAGCAGCTTAAGCGACAGGGTTGGAACAGATACGCAGTATTTT.

The rearrangement joins TRBV11-1 to TRBJ1-1; D is uncertain. Germline V gene lookup returns CDR1 SGHAT and CDR2 FQDESV (reference sequence). The CDR3 spans 13 residues. Trimming removed 3 bases at V and 1 base at J, with 6 bases between. The CDR3 sequence is CASSFQRNTEAFF. The CDR3, as DNA: TGTGCCAGCAGCTTCCAGCGGAACACTGAAGCTTTCTTT.